This T cell receptor (beta chain) was retrieved from a study of Graves' ophthalmopathy and Graves' hyperthyroidism. The PBMCs had their origin in 10 ml of fresh peripheral blood. The sequenced template was RNA, covering the TCR beta CDR3 region. Second-round multiplex PCR followed a first-round RT-PCR using HTBI primers. Each CDR3 protein is one row after TCRdb ran MiXCR on the multiplex PCR reads. This sample carries 400,000 to 450,000 distinct CDR3 sequences, roughly 21% of them seen once, and the ten largest clones take more than 2.5%. The V end was cut by 1 base, the J end by 0 bases, with 13 bases between. The CDR3 runs to 17 residues. Germline CDR1 reads LGHNA; CDR2 reads YSLEER. In this sample, this clonotype turned up a few times.

Specimen: peripheral blood. The clonotype comes from a woman aged 18-29 years with stable Graves' hyperthyroidism. The genes are TRBV4-3 and TRBJ1-3; D uncertain. CDR3 coding DNA: TGCGCCAGCAGCCAAGGAATCAGCGGGCCCTCTGGAAACACCATATATTTT. Translating it yields CASSQGISGPSGNTIYF.